What follows describes a single T cell receptor beta chain. This sample was taken from a study of T cell responses to AZD1222 COVID-19 vaccine. Germline lookup yields CDR1 SGHNT and CDR2 YYREEE (reference sequence). Trimming removed 2 bases at V and 1 base at J, with 7 bases between. There are 14 residues in the CDR3. Method: immunoSEQ multiplex PCR; TCRdb's copy keeps in-frame clones and lacks some. The table has 130,000 to 150,000 clones, roughly nine tenths seen once. The chain carries TRBV5-4 and TRBJ1-3, with D uncertain. The material sequenced was peripheral blood, taken on day 0 of AZD1222 vaccination. The receptor was derived from an adult in good health. The CDR3 DNA sequence: TGTGCCAGCAGCTTAGAAGGGTCTGGAAACACCATATATTTT. It yields the protein CASSLEGSGNTIYF.